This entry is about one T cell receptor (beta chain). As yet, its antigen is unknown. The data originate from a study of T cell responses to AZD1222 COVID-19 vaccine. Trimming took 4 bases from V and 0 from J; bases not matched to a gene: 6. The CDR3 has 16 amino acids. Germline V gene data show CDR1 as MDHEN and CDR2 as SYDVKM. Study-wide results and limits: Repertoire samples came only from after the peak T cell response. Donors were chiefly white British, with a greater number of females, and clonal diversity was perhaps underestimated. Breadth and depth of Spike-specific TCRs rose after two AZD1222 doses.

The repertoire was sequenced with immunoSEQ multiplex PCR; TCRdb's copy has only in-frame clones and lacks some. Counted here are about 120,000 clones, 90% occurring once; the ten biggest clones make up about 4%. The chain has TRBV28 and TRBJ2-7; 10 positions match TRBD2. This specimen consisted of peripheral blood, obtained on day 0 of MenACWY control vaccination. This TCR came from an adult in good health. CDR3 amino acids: CASSSRTSGGSYEQYF. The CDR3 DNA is TGTGCCAGCAGTTCTAGGACTAGCGGAGGCTCCTACGAGCAGTACTTC.